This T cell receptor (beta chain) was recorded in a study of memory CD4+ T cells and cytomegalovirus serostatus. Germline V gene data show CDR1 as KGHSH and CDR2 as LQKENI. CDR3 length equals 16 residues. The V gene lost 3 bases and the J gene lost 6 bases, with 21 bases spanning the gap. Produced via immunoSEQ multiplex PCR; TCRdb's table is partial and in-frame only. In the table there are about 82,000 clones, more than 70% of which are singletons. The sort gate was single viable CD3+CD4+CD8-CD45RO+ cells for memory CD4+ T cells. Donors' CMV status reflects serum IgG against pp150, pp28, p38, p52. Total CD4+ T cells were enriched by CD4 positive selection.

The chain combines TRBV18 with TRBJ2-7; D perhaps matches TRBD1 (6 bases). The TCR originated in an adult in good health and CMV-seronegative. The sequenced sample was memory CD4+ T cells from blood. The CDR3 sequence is CASSPANRALRGEQYF. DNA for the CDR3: TGTGCCAGCTCACCCGCCAACAGGGCCCTCCGGGGCGAGCAGTACTTC.